The T cell receptor beta chain described here comes from a study of shared clonotypes between healthy human individuals (TCRdb year 2020). With respect to the entire study: The cohort included a few men and a couple of women between 18 and 49 years of age. For each donor, CD4 naive and CD4 memory were each run on three plates, CD8 naive on two plates, and CD8 memory on one plate. Each donor's leukapheresis produced roughly between roughly 0.9 and 9 billion PBMCs. The study deeply sequenced blood TCR repertoires of about 5 healthy adults to estimate repertoire size and the extent of clonotype sharing between individuals. To increase sequencing depth and limit assay-specific biases, TCR repertoire library preparation and sequencing were carried out by different laboratories using diverse techniques.

This clone was seen only a few times. Its antigen is currently not known. Nothing much larger sits one base from this clone, and base qualities are not available. The germline V gene specifies KGHSH as CDR1 and LQKENI as CDR2. The CDR3 holds 14 amino acids from the cysteine to the phenylalanine. Only the CDR3 DNA stays, 42 bases, in frame from base 1. At the junction V is shortened by 3 bases and J by 8 bases, with 14 bases in between. The paper's findings and limits, for the study overall: Incomplete sequencing was indicated by rarefaction of sorted-subset datasets, despite the large sequencing depth. Sharing across a few donors was observed for approximately 4.6% of naive CD4, over 3% of naive CD8, about 2.3% of memory CD4, and about 0.4% of memory CD8 clonotypes. Pairwise subsampling led to the expectation that sequencing depth would affect the degree of clonotype sharing among donors. Compared with non-shared clonotypes, clonotypes shared by all four sorted-subset donors had higher generation probabilities. Estimated clonotype richness was generally larger for naive than for memory subsets. Sampling was restricted to blood, and TCR repertoires in tissues likely differ from the TCR repertoires found in blood. The small number of donors limited the genetic and exposure-history diversity represented.

TCR CDR3 regions were amplified from genomic DNA by multiplex PCR using the deep immunoSEQ assay. Extracted genomic DNA from each cell subset was spread evenly across all wells of several immunoSEQ 96-well plates, with each plate serving as a replicate. Each replicate PCR for sorted subsets received around 210 ng genomic DNA, equal to tens of thousands of T cell genomes. Purified libraries were quantified with a Qubit 3.0 fluorometer, sized on a Bioanalyzer 2100, and re-quantified with the KAPA Library Quantification kit. Every immunoSEQ 96-well plate was sequenced on a dedicated single-read 150-cycle Illumina NextSeq 550 flow cell. The original pipeline was this. Because only junctional sequences without quality scores were contained in the immunoSEQ output, filtering matching that applied to full-length reads could not be performed. Sequences were annotated with PyIR, a Python wrapper for IgBLAST v1.9, and V/J genes and CDR3 were assigned using IMGT germline references. Reads with weak V/J assignments (E-value above 1e-6), missing CDR3, stop codons, out-of-frame junctions, or ambiguous translated residues were removed. V3J clonotypes were defined as sequences sharing an identical inferred V gene, J gene, and CDR3 amino acid sequence. To compute the percentage overlap between repertoires, the number of shared unique clonotypes was divided by the size of the smaller repertoire. RTK rarefaction, the Chao1 estimator, and Recon v2.1 estimates of unobserved clonotypes were used to assess repertoire richness. For all TCRbeta clonotypes obtained by the gDNA method from a handful of donors, generation probabilities were computed with OLGA. TCRdb re-hosts the immuneACCESS table, in-frame sequences only. Its copies lack some clones; in the studies checked, an unresolved V gene accounts for under half of them, and the cause for the rest is not known. V, J and clone size reflect that table, while D and trimming were determined from the DNA. The sample profile shows 950,000 to 1,200,000 clones; about 72% of them were found once. The ten most abundant clones make up 0.89% of the sample.

The donors were healthy, HIV-negative adults who had no recently reported acute infections or vaccinations. Every donor was a Caucasian adult living in Nashville, Tennessee, USA. CD4+ T cells were enriched by magnetic negative selection, after which naive cells were positively selected on CD45RA and the negative fraction was taken as the memory subset. After blood collection by leukapheresis, PBMCs were isolated using Ficoll-Histopaque density gradient centrifugation and then cryopreserved in the vapor phase of liquid nitrogen. Analytical flow cytometry was used to check the purity and quantity of each magnetically sorted T cell population. From each sorted fraction, genomic DNA was isolated and quantified by UV absorbance on a Nanodrop 2000c.

This clonotype originated in a man in his late teens or twenties in good health. Some clones in this sample may be carry-over from other donors' samples. Sequencing input: memory CD4+ T cells from PBMCs. The meaning of the sample's cell subset or site label: CD45RA-negative fraction. The chain couples TRBV18 to TRBJ1-3; the D gene is unclear. The CDR3 reads as follows: CASSPRTSVDTIYF. The nucleotides are TGTGCCAGCTCACCGCGGACGTCGGTGGACACCATATATTTT.